Sequencing of this T cell receptor beta chain was carried out in a study of blood T cell repertoires in COVID-19. Study-level background: There were acute and convalescent COVID-19 samples, and they came from the United States, Italy and Spain.

J was trimmed by 2 bases and V by 0 bases; bases with no gene match: 3. CDR3 length: 17 residues. Germline V lookup: CDR1 SGHTA, CDR2 FQGTGA. As handled by the study authors: Using reference gene primer amplification, nucleated cell counts were estimated. The table came from immunoSEQ multiplex PCR; TCRdb's copy has only in-frame clones and leaves some out. The V and J calls and clone size are taken from that table; D and trimming were inferred from the DNA. Of about 160,000 clones in the sample, about 90% were seen once. The chain combines TRBV7-3 with TRBJ2-1; 11 bases match TRBD2. The receptor's source is a woman in her 70s with acute or convalescent COVID-19. The specimen sequenced was peripheral blood. This CDR3 reads CASSLTSLAGAYNEQFF. The CDR3 coding sequence is TGTGCCAGCAGCTTAACGTCACTAGCGGGAGCCTACAATGAGCAGTTCTTC.